This TCR beta chain is drawn from a study of T cell responses to AZD1222 COVID-19 vaccine. About this clone: Its specificity is not known.

General study findings and limits: Researchers took repertoire samples only after the peak T cell response had come.

Only in-frame clones appear in the TCRdb table, and some are missing; sequencing was by immunoSEQ multiplex PCR. The data contain some 110,000 clones, 85% to 90% of them singletons. The CDR3 totals 13 residues. This receptor was identified in an adult who received the AZD1222 COVID-19 vaccine. The chain employs TRBV21-1 and TRBJ1-5. TRBV21-1 corresponds to a pseudogene. The specimen comprised peripheral blood, sampled 28 days after the second AZD1222 dose. In nucleotides, the CDR3 is TGTGCCAGCACCCCTCTGGGGGTTCAGCCCCAGCATTTT. Its translation is CASTPLGVQPQHF.